This TCR beta chain is from a study of shared clonotypes between healthy human individuals. With respect to this clone: Its antigen is unidentified.

V was pared by 5 bases and J by 3 bases, with 5 bases of the junction left unmatched. The CDR3 length is 14 residues. In germline, CDR1 is SGHRS, CDR2 YFSETQ. Notes on the study in general: Among four donors, approximately 5% of naive CD4 clonotypes were found in common.

Authors' analysis steps: Filtering of immunoSEQ junctional sequences could not match full-length read filtering. Method: immunoSEQ multiplex PCR; TCRdb's copy keeps in-frame clones and lacks some. That table furnishes V, J and clone size, whereas the DNA furnished D and trimming. The data contain 2 million to 2.5 million clones, 90% to 97% of them singletons. J is TRBJ1-2 and V is TRBV5-1, with 9 positions matching TRBD1. Sequences were obtained from naive CD4+ T cells sorted from blood. Specified subset: CD45RA+ positively selected. The sequence was obtained from a man aged 18 to 29 in good health. The CDR3 coding sequence is TGCGCCAGCAGTAGGGACAGGGAGGACTATGGCTACACCTTC. Its translation: CASSRDREDYGYTF.